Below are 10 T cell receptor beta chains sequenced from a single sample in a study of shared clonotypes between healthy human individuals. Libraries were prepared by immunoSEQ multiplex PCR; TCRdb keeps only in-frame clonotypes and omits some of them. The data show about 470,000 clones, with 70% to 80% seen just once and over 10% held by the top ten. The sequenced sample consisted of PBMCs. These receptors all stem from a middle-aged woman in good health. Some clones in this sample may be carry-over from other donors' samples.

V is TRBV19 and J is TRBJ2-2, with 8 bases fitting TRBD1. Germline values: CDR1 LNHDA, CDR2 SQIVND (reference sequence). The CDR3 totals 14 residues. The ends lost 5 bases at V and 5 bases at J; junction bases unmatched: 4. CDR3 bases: TGTGCCAGTAGTCAGGGGGCAAAAACCGGGGAGCTGTTTTTT. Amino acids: CASSQGAKTGELFF. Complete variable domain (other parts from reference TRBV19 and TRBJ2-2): DGGITQSPKYLFRKEGQNVTLSCEQNLNHDAMYWYRQDPGQGLRLIYYSQIVNDFQKGDIAEGYSVSREKKESFPLTVTSAQKNPTAFYLCASSQGAKTGELFFGEGSRLTVL.

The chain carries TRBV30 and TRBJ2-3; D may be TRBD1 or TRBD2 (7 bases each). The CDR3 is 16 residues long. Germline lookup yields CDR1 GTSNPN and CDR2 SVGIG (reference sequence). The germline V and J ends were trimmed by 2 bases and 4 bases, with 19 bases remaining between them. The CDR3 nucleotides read TGTGCCTGGAGTACCCATCCAGGGGGGGGGTCAGATACGCAGTATTTT. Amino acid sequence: CAWSTHPGGGSDTQYF.

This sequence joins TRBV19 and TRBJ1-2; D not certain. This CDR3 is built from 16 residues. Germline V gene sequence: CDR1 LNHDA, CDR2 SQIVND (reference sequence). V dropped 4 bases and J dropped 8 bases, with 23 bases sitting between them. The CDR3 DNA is TGTGCCAGTAGTAGACGGGGTCCTTCACCCCTCGGCGGCTACACCTTC. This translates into CASSRRGPSPLGGYTF.

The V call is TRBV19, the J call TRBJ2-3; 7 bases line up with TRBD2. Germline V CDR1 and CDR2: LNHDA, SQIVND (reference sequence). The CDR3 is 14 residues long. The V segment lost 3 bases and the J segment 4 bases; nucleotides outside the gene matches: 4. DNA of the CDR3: TGTGCCAGTAGTATTAGTCGGGGGGCAGATACGCAGTATTTT. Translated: CASSISRGADTQYF.

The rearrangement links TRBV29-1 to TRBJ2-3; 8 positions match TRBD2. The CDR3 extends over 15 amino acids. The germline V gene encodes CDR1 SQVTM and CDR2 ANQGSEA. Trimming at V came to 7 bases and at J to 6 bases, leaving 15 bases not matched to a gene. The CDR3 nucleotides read TGCAGCGCGAAAGGCCCAGCGGGAGCGCTCGATACGCAGTATTTT. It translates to CSAKGPAGALDTQYF.

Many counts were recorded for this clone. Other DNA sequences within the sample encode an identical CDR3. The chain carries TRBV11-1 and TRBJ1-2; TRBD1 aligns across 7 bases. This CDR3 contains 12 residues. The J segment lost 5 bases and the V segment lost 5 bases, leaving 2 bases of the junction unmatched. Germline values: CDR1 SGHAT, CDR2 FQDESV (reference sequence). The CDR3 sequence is CASSQGGYGYTF. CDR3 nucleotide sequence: TGTGCCAGCAGCCAGGGGGGTTATGGCTACACCTTC.

The CDR3 protein is CASSLEADNYGYTF. CDR3 nucleotides: TGTGCCAGCAGCTTAGAGGCAGATAACTATGGCTACACCTTC. The V gene is TRBV7-2, the J gene TRBJ1-2; D is uncertain. V lost 1 base, J lost 1 base, and 7 bases lay in between. This CDR3 has 14 residues. Germline V gene data show CDR1 as SGHTA and CDR2 as FQGNSA.

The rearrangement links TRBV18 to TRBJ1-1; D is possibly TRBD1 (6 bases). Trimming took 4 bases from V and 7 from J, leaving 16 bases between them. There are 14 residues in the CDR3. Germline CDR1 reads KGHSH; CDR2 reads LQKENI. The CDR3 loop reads CASSLQGWAFEAFF. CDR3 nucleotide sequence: TGTGCCAGCTCACTACAGGGTTGGGCCTTTGAAGCTTTCTTT. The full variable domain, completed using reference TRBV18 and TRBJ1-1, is NAGVMQNPRHLVRRRGQEARLRCSPMKGHSHVYWYRQLPEEGLKFMVYLQKENIIDESGMPKERFSAEFPKEGPSILRIQQVVRGDSAAYFCASSLQGWAFEAFFGQGTRLTVV.

The DNA of the CDR3 is TGTGCCAGTAGTATAGAGGCTAGCGGAGGCCACGAGCAGTACTTC. This codes for CASSIEASGGHEQYF. The rearrangement links TRBV19 to TRBJ2-7; TRBD2 matches at 7 bases. Trimming at V came to 0 bases and at J to 5 bases, leaving 7 bases not matched to a gene. Germline loops: CDR1 LNHDA, CDR2 SQIVND (reference sequence). The CDR3 extends over 15 amino acids.

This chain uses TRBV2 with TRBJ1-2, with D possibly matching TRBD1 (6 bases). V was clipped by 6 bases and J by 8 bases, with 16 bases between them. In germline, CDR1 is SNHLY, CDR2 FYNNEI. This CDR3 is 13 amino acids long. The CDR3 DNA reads TGTGCCAGCAGATCCAGGACCCAGGGGGGCTACACCTTC. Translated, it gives CASRSRTQGGYTF.